The 12 T cell receptor beta chains reported below all come from one sample, sequenced in a study of cytomegalovirus exposure and HLA in healthy donors (TCRdb year 2017). The library was prepared using the immunoSEQ multiplex PCR assay. In TCRdb, the immuneACCESS table is reduced to in-frame sequences with V and J assigned. These tables do not hold every clone; where another copy was compared, an unresolved V gene accounts for under half, and the others remain unexplained. Counted in this sample were over 90,000 clones; approximately 94% of them appeared once. The ten top clones hold 0.89% of the sample. Material for sequencing was PBMCs. The source of these receptors is a young woman in good health and CMV-seronegative.

This clone was observed a single time. This chain joins TRBV11-2 and TRBJ1-5, with 7 bases that match TRBD1. The trim removed 5 bases at V and 3 bases at J, leaving 7 bases unmatched. The CDR3 totals 15 residues. CDR1 SGHAT and CDR2 FQNNGV come from the germline V gene. DNA of the CDR3: TGTGCCAGCAGCGAACAGGGGAACGACAATCAGCCCCAGCATTTT. As protein: CASSEQGNDNQPQHF.

The chain is built from TRBV7-9 and TRBJ1-1; TRBD1 agrees at 9 bases. The CDR3 has 15 amino acids. The V and J ends lost 5 bases and 7 bases, in that order; junction bases with no gene match: 11. Looked up from germline, CDR1 is SEHNR and CDR2 is FQNEAQ (reference sequence). CDR3 nucleotide sequence: TGTGCCAGCAGCCTGCTTGGACAGGGGCACATTGAAGCTTTCTTT. It codes for CASSLLGQGHIEAFF.

V gene TRBV4-3 combines with J gene TRBJ2-7; tentative D call: TRBD2 (6 bases). This CDR3 has 15 amino acids. With 1 base removed from V and 2 bases from J, the gap between germline ends came to 12 bases. CDR1 LGHNA and CDR2 YSLEER come from the germline V gene. CDR3 bases: TGCGCCAGCAGCCAAGCGGAGGGCAGCACCTACGAGCAGTACTTC. This translates into CASSQAEGSTYEQYF.

The CDR3 DNA follows: TGTGCCAGCAGCTTGGAATTGACAGTCAGCGGCTACACCTTC. Its translation is CASSLELTVSGYTF. The chain uses TRBV5-6 and TRBJ1-2, with D possibly being TRBD1 (5 bases). Trimming removed 0 bases at V and 8 bases at J, with 14 bases between. The CDR3 length is 14 residues. Germline CDR1 and CDR2: SGHDT and YYEEEE.

This rearrangement joins TRBV27 to TRBJ2-1; D uncertain. The CDR3 runs 15 residues. The V and J ends lost 3 bases and 0 bases respectively, with 9 bases between them. Per the germline V gene, CDR1 is MNHEY and CDR2 is SMNVEV (reference sequence). CDR3 loop: CASSFFSSSYNEQFF. The CDR3 DNA is TGTGCCAGCAGTTTTTTCTCTAGCTCCTACAATGAGCAGTTCTTC.

CDR3 sequence reads: CASSESSTGNTEAFF. In DNA, the CDR3 is TGCGCCAGCAGTGAGTCGAGCACTGGGAACACTGAAGCTTTCTTT. This chain links TRBV10-1 with TRBJ1-1; no clear D gene. This CDR3 region has 15 residues. The germline V and J ends were trimmed by 0 bases and 1 base, with 9 bases remaining between them. CDR1 and CDR2 (germline): WNHNN, SYGVQD (reference sequence).

This clone is a singleton in its sample. V and J are TRBV19 and TRBJ1-3; D is uncertain. The CDR3 has 15 amino acids. V lost 7 bases and J 0 bases, leaving 13 bases between the germline ends. The germline gives CDR1 LNHDA, CDR2 SQIVND (reference sequence). CDR3 nucleotide sequence: TGTGCCAGTACCCCACAGCATAACTCTGGAAACACCATATATTTT. This encodes CASTPQHNSGNTIYF.

This clone was counted a few times. The identical CDR3 is also encoded by other nucleotide sequences in the sample. V and J are TRBV6-1 and TRBJ1-2, with 8 positions matching TRBD1. V was pared by 1 base and J by 7 bases, with 5 bases of the junction left unmatched. The CDR3 sequence is 14 residues long. CDR1 is MNHNS, CDR2 SASEGT, per germline. CDR3 amino acids: CASSEEAGGSGYTF. DNA for the CDR3: TGTGCCAGCAGTGAAGAAGCAGGGGGCAGTGGCTACACCTTC.

This chain connects TRBV6-4 to TRBJ2-3, with 8 bases aligning to TRBD1. V lost 5 bases, J lost 4 bases, and 5 bases stayed unmatched. In germline, CDR1 is MRHNA, CDR2 SNTAGT. The length of the CDR3 is 14 residues. The CDR3 loop reads CASSLDREADTQYF. In DNA form, the CDR3 reads TGTGCCAGCAGTCTGGACAGGGAGGCAGATACGCAGTATTTT.

V gene TRBV19 combines with J gene TRBJ1-2, with D perhaps TRBD1 (6 bases). Deletions cut 6 bases from V and 4 bases from J, with 18 bases between. The germline V gene has CDR1 LNHDA and CDR2 SQIVND (reference sequence). This CDR3 spans 15 amino acids. The CDR3 sequence is CASSPGVVLGYGYTF. The CDR3 bases are TGTGCCAGTAGCCCAGGGGTAGTTTTAGGCTATGGCTACACCTTC. The whole variable domain, filled in from reference TRBV19 and TRBJ1-2, reads DGGITQSPKYLFRKEGQNVTLSCEQNLNHDAMYWYRQDPGQGLRLIYYSQIVNDFQKGDIAEGYSVSREKKESFPLTVTSAQKNPTAFYLCASSPGVVLGYGYTFGSGTRLTVV.

This rearrangement joins TRBV25-1 to TRBJ2-3, with 9 bases fitting TRBD2. The CDR3 sequence is 15 residues long. Germline CDR1 MGHDK, CDR2 SYGVNS. V dropped 4 bases and J dropped 4; count of bases not matched to a gene: 6. This chain's CDR3 is CASSATSGWPDTQYF. CDR3 nucleotide sequence: TGTGCCAGCAGTGCGACTAGCGGTTGGCCAGATACGCAGTATTTT.

V is TRBV5-1 and J is TRBJ1-5, with 9 bases aligning to TRBD1. The germline CDR1 and CDR2 sequences are SGHRS and YFSETQ. The junction had 5 bases not matched to a gene; V was cut back by 4 bases and J by 6 bases. The CDR3 contains 14 residues. CDR3 residues: CASSLGQGSQPQHF. The CDR3 coding sequence is TGCGCCAGCAGCCTCGGACAGGGGAGTCAGCCCCAGCATTTT.